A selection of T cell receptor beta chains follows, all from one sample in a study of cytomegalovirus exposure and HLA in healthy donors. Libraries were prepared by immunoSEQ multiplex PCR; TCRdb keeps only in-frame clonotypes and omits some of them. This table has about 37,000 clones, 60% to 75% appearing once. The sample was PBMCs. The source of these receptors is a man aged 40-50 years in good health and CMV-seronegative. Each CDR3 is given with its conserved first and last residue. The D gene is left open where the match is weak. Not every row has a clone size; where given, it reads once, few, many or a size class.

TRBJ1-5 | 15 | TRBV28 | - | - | CASSLRREGNQPQHF | TGTGCCAGCAGTTTAAGGCGAGAGGGAAATCAGCCCCAGCATTTT
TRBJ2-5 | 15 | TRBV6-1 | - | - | CASTRVGYDGETQYF | TGTGCCAGCACGCGAGTTGGGTATGACGGGGAGACCCAGTACTTC
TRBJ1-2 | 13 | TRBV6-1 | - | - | CASSEGGNYGYTF | TGTGCCAGCAGTGAAGGGGGCAACTATGGCTACACCTTC
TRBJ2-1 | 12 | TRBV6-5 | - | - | CASSYSPDEQFF | TGTGCCAGCAGTTACTCCCCCGATGAGCAGTTCTTC
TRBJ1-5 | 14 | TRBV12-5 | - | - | CASGLDARNQPQHF | TGTGCTAGTGGCCTAGACGCCCGCAATCAGCCCCAGCATTTT
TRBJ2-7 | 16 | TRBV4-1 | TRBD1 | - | CASSQDYGTGGYEQYF | TGCGCCAGCAGCCAAGATTACGGGACAGGGGGCTACGAGCAGTACTTC
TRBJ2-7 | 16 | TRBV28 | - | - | CASRQPGGLASYEQYF | TGTGCCAGCAGGCAACCCGGGGGACTGGCCTCCTACGAGCAGTACTTC
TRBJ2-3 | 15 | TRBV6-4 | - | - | CASSDSNGAGDTQYF | TGTGCCAGCAGTGACTCGAATGGGGCAGGAGATACGCAGTATTTT
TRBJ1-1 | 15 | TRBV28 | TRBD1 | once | CASSGGHRGVTEAFF | TGTGCCAGCAGTGGGGGACACAGGGGAGTCACTGAAGCTTTCTTT
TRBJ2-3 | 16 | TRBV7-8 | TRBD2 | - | CASSPQAGGLADTQYF | TGTGCCAGCAGCCCTCAAGCGGGGGGGCTTGCAGATACGCAGTATTTT
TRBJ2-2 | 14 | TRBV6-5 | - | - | CASSYSTGTGELFF | TGTGCCAGCAGTTACTCAACAGGAACCGGGGAGCTGTTTTTT
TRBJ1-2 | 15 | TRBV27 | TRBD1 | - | CASSLHGQGDYGYTF | TGTGCCAGCAGTTTACATGGACAGGGTGACTATGGCTACACCTTC
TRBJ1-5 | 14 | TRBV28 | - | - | CASRGWEVGQPQHF | TGTGCCAGCCGAGGATGGGAGGTAGGTCAGCCCCAGCATTTT
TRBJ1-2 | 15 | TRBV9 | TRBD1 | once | CASSVSTGGWYGYTF | TGTGCCAGCAGCGTATCCACAGGGGGCTGGTATGGCTACACCTTC
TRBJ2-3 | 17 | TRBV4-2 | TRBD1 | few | CASSQAARTGLTDTQYF | TGTGCCAGCAGCCAGGCGGCCCGGACAGGACTCACAGATACGCAGTATTTT
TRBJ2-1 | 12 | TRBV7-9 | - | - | CASSFDWYEQFF | TGTGCCAGCAGCTTTGACTGGTATGAGCAGTTCTTC
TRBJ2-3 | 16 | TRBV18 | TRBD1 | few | CASSPLDRAGTDTQYF | TGTGCCAGCTCACCACTGGACAGGGCTGGCACAGATACGCAGTATTTT
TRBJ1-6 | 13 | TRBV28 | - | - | CASTTGSNSPLHF | TGTGCCAGCACGACAGGTTCGAATTCACCCCTCCACTTT
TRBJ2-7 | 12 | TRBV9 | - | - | CASSVDGQEQYF | TGTGCCAGCAGCGTAGATGGGCAGGAGCAGTACTTC
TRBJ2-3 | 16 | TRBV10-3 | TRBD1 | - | CAIRPDRGANTDTQYF | TGTGCCATCAGACCGGACAGGGGCGCTAACACAGATACGCAGTATTTT
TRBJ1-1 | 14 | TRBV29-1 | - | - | CSVGEGQMNTEAFF | TGCAGCGTTGGAGAGGGACAAATGAACACTGAAGCTTTCTTT
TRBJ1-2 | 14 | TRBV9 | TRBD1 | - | CASSAQGAFYGYTF | TGTGCCAGCAGCGCACAGGGGGCGTTCTATGGCTACACCTTC
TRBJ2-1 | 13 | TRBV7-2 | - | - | CASSLRTVAAEFF | TGTGCCAGCAGCTTAAGAACGGTAGCGGCGGAGTTCTTC
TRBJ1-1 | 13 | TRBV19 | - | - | CATATGLWAEAFF | TGTGCCACCGCCACAGGGCTCTGGGCTGAAGCTTTCTTT
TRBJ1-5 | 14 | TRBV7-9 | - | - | CASSLGQGYQPQHF | TGTGCCAGCAGCTTAGGGCAGGGATATCAGCCCCAGCATTTT
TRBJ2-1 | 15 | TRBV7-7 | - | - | CASSRTPDAYNEQFF | TGTGCTAGCAGCCGGACACCCGATGCCTACAATGAGCAGTTCTTC
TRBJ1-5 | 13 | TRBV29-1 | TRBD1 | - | CSVETGGGQPQHF | TGCAGCGTTGAAACAGGGGGTGGACAGCCCCAGCATTTT
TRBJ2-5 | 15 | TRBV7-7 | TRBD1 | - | CASSLNGQTGETQYF | TGTGCTAGCAGCTTAAACGGGCAGACAGGGGAGACCCAGTACTTC
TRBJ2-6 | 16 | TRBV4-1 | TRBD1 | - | CASSQGQGPGANVLTF | TGCGCCAGCAGCCAGGGACAGGGGCCTGGGGCCAACGTCCTGACTTTC
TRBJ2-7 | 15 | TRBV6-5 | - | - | CASSRPRDSSYEQYF | TGTGCCAGCAGCAGACCCAGGGATAGCTCCTACGAGCAGTACTTC
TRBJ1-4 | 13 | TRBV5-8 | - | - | CASSLTTNEKLFF | TGTGCCAGCAGCTTGACTACAAATGAAAAACTGTTTTTT